A single T cell receptor (beta chain) is shown here with its context. The antigen this receptor binds is unknown. One base away there is no much larger clone; base qualities are not given. The receptor library was made with the immunoSEQ multiplex PCR assay. The table comes from immuneACCESS by way of TCRdb, which keeps in-frame sequences with V and J called. Part of the clones is missing from these tables; in studies checked, under half for an unresolved V gene and the rest for unknown reasons. For this sample the table gives 30,000 to 45,000 clones, of which approximately 92% were detected only once. Jointly, the top ten make up 1.2% of the sample. The data stem from a study of T cell changes during pregnancy in multiple sclerosis (dated by TCRdb to between 2018 and 2020). Broadly, across the study: Changes in the T cell repertoire over the course of pregnancy were examined in this study in women with multiple sclerosis.

Reading the germline V gene gives CDR1 SGDLS and CDR2 YYNGEE. Relative to germline, V is 4 bases shorter and J is 1 base shorter, with 14 bases between their ends. From its cysteine to its phenylalanine, the CDR3 spans 15 amino acids. Only the CDR3 DNA stays, 45 bases, in frame from base 1. The receptor comes from a female donor with multiple sclerosis, enrolled in a pregnancy study. The source material was PBMCs (not recorded whether the cells were cultured). The V gene is TRBV9 and the J gene is TRBJ1-1, with no confidently assigned D gene. The CDR3 corresponds to CASSPASPGNTEAFF. At the DNA level, the sequence is TGTGCCAGCAGCCCCGCCTCTCCAGGGAACACTGAAGCTTTCTTT.